This T cell receptor beta chain was recorded in a study of control samples from healthy donors and cancer patients. Germline-derived CDR1 and CDR2 are SGHTA and FQGNSA. The CDR3 totals 16 residues. Trimming took 0 bases from V and 0 from J, leaving 11 bases between them. Profiling relied on immunoSEQ multiplex PCR, and the TCRdb table lists in-frame clones only, not all of them. The table includes more than 75,000 clones, 79% detected once. The TCR sequence derives from a woman aged 25 to 45 in good health. The sequenced sample was blood. The V call is TRBV7-2, the J call TRBJ2-5, with a possible D match to TRBD1 (6 bases). This CDR3 is CASSLAWGPYQETQYF. Here the CDR3 DNA reads TGTGCCAGCAGCTTAGCGTGGGGGCCGTACCAAGAGACCCAGTACTTC. The complete variable domain, with remaining parts taken from reference TRBV7-2 and TRBJ2-5, reads GAGVSQSPSNKVTEKGKDVELRCDPISGHTALYWYRQSLGQGLEFLIYFQGNSAPDKSGLPSDRFSAERTGGSVSTLTIQRTQQEDSAVYLCASSLAWGPYQETQYFGPGTRLLVL.